This paragraph covers one TCR beta chain sequence. The data stem from a study of T-cell reconstitution after alpha-beta-depleted transplantation in children. The TCRbeta library incorporated unique molecular identifiers. Via MiXCR, TCRdb re-called the PCR reads, giving one row per CDR3 protein. The sample lists about 610,000 distinct CDR3 sequences, 8% to 11% occurring once. V shed 3 bases and J shed 7 bases, with 13 bases lying between them. Germline CDR1 SGHRS, CDR2 YFSETQ. The CDR3 totals 13 residues. The receptor's source is a human donor who donated a stem cell graft to a child with acute myeloid leukemia. This specimen consisted of PBMCs from the stem cell graft donor, obtained from the stem cell graft. The chain employs TRBV5-1 and TRBJ1-1; TRBD1 might be the D (5 bases). CDR3 residues: CASSWGGNSEAFF. The CDR3 DNA sequence: TGCGCCAGCAGCTGGGGGGGTAATAGTGAAGCTTTCTTT.